Sequencing of this TCR beta chain was carried out in a study of blood T cell repertoires in COVID-19. Study-level background: Material from acute and convalescent COVID-19 was sourced from the United States, Italy and Spain. The cDNA or gDNA used as material had been derived from T cells, B-cell-depleted T cells, or PBMCs.

This CDR3 is built from 15 residues. Germline V gives CDR1 SNHLY, CDR2 FYNNEI. Trimming took 5 bases from V and 3 from J; bases not matched to a gene: 8. There are a few counts of this clone. In the source study's methods: Researchers report that nucleated cell counts were estimated from reference gene primer amplification. TCRdb's copy holds only in-frame clones and misses some; the assay was immunoSEQ multiplex PCR. V and J calls and clone size are as listed in that table; D and trimming were resolved from the DNA. The sample contains under 350,000 clones, 70% to 90% of which appear only once. This clonotype originated in a man in his 70s with acute or convalescent COVID-19. Sequencing input: peripheral blood. The V and J genes are TRBV2 and TRBJ2-3; 7 nucleotides match TRBD2. CDR3 nucleotide sequence: TGTGCCAGCAGTTCGTCCCTAGCGGCGACAGATACGCAGTATTTT. Amino acid sequence: CASSSSLAATDTQYF.